Listed below are T cell receptor beta chains from one sample, sequenced in a study of shared clonotypes between healthy human individuals. The protocol was immunoSEQ multiplex PCR, while the TCRdb copy is restricted to in-frame clones and leaves out a portion. Counted here are some 1,400,000 clones, roughly 96% occurring once; the ten biggest clones make up 0.95% to 1.5%. Sequences were obtained from naive CD4+ T cells sorted from blood. The receptors shown here come from a man between 25 and 39 years old in good health. CDR3s include the opening cysteine and the closing phenylalanine or tryptophan. The D gene is left open where the match is weak. The size entry is marked missing in some rows and otherwise reads once, few, many or a size class.

V	J	D	size	DNA	CDR3
TRBV5-1	TRBJ2-1	NA	NA	TGCGCCAGCAGCGGCGGGGACAGCTACAATGAGCAGTTCTTC	CASSGGDSYNEQFF
TRBV6-5	TRBJ2-7	TRBD1	NA	TGTGCCAGCAGTTTCGCCGGGACAGGGTCCTACGAGCAGTACTTC	CASSFAGTGSYEQYF
TRBV28	TRBJ1-5	NA	NA	TGTGCCAGCAGCTATACCCCTTTACAGCCCCAGCATTTT	CASSYTPLQPQHF
TRBV7-7	TRBJ2-4	NA	NA	TGTGCCAGCAGACTTAATATAGCCAAAAACATTCAGTACTTC	CASRLNIAKNIQYF
TRBV5-1	TRBJ1-2	NA	NA	TGCGCCAGCAGCTTGGTAACAGGGAACTATGGCTACACCTTC	CASSLVTGNYGYTF
TRBV6-1	TRBJ1-4	NA	NA	TGTGCCAGCAGTGAACGGGCTAATGAAAAACTGTTTTTT	CASSERANEKLFF
TRBV18	TRBJ2-7	NA	NA	TGTGCCAGCTCACTTTCGTTGGGGCAGACTTCCATCTACGAGCAGTACTTC	CASSLSLGQTSIYEQYF
TRBV5-4	TRBJ2-1	TRBD2	NA	TGTGCCAGCAGCCCGACCGGGACTAGCGGTTACAATGAGCAGTTCTTC	CASSPTGTSGYNEQFF
TRBV4-2	TRBJ2-7	TRBD2	once	TGTGCCAGCAGCCAAGTTGGACTAGCCGCCTACGAGCAGTACTTC	CASSQVGLAAYEQYF
TRBV11-3	TRBJ1-2	TRBD1	NA	TGTGCCAGCAGATTAATGGGACAGCCGAACTATGGCTACACCTTC	CASRLMGQPNYGYTF
TRBV5-1	TRBJ1-1	NA	NA	TGCGCCAGCAGTTTTGGTTCGAACACTGAAGCTTTCTTT	CASSFGSNTEAFF